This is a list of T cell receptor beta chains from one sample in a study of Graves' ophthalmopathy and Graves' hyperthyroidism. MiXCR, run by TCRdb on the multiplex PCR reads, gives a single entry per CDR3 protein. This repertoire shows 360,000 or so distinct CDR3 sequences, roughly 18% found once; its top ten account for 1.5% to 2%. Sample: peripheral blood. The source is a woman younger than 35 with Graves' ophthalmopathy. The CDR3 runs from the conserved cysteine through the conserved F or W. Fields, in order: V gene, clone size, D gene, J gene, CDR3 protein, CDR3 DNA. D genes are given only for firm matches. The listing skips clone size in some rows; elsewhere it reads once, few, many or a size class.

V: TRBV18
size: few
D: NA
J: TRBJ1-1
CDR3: CASSPLAQVNTEAFF
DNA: TGTGCCAGCTCACCACTTGCCCAGGTGAACACTGAAGCTTTCTTT

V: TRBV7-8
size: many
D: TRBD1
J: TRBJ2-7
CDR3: CASSLATGGSYEQYF
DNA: TGTGCCAGCAGCTTAGCTACAGGGGGGTCCTACGAGCAGTACTTC

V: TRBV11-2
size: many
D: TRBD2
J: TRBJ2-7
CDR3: CASSLVRGGRFSYEQYF
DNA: TGTGCCAGCAGCTTAGTACGTGGCGGGAGGTTCTCCTACGAGCAGTACTTC

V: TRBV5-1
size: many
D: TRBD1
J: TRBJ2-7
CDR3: CASSATGGAEVQYF
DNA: TGCGCCAGCAGCGCTACAGGGGGCGCAGAAGTGCAGTACTTC

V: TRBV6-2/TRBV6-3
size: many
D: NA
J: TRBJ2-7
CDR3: CASSYPPHYEQYF
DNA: TGTGCCAGCAGTTACCCCCCGCACTACGAGCAGTACTTC

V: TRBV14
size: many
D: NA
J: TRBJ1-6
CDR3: CASSQDPPYNSPLHF
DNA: TGTGCCAGCAGCCAAGATCCGCCGTATAATTCACCCCTCCACTTT

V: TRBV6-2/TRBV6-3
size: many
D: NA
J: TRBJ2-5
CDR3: CASSSSYETQYF
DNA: TGTGCCAGCAGTTCCTCTTACGAGACCCAGTACTTC

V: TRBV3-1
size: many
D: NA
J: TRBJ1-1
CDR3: CASRGGRSGDTEAFF
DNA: TGTGCCAGCAGAGGGGGACGGAGTGGGGACACTGAAGCTTTCTTT

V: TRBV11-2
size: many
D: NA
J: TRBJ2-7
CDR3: CASSDRLLGGQYF
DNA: TGTGCCAGCAGCGATCGACTCCTTGGGGGGCAGTACTTC

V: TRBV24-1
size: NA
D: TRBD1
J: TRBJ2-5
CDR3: CATSRQGAIQETQYF
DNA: TGTGCCACCAGCAGACAGGGGGCAATACAAGAGACCCAGTACTTC

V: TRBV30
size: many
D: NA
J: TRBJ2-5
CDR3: CAWNAPQETQYF
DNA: TGTGCCTGGAACGCCCCACAAGAGACCCAGTACTTC

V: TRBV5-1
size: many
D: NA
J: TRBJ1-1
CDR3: CASSGVPNTEAFF
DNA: TGCGCCAGCAGTGGGGTGCCGAACACTGAAGCTTTCTTT

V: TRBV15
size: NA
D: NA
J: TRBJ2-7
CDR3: CATSPGPERHEQYF
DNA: TGTGCCACCAGCCCCGGACCCGAGCGGCACGAGCAGTACTTC

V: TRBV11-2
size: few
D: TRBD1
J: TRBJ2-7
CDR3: CASSLRQGAFTEQYF
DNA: TGTGCCAGCAGTTTAAGACAGGGGGCTTTTACCGAGCAGTACTTC

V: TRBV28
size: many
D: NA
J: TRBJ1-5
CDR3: CASSFRVGASNQPQHF
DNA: TGTGCCAGCAGTTTCCGGGTGGGGGCCAGCAATCAGCCCCAGCATTTT

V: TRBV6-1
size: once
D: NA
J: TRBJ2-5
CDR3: CASSEATGFETQYF
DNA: TGTGCCAGCAGTGAAGCTACAGGTTTTGAGACCCAGTACTTC

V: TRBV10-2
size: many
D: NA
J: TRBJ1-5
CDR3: CASSESEGQPQHF
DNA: TGCGCCAGCAGTGAGTCTGAGGGACAGCCCCAGCATTTT

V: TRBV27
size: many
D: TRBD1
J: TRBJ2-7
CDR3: CASSLSPTGSYEQYF
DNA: TGTGCCAGCAGTTTATCGCCGACAGGGTCCTACGAGCAGTACTTC

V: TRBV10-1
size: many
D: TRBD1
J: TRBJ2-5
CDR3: CASSGQGGQETQYF
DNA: TGCGCCAGCAGTGGACAGGGGGGCCAAGAGACCCAGTACTTC

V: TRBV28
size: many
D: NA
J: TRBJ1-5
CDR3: CASGPGVNQPQHF
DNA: TGTGCCAGCGGTCCGGGGGTTAATCAGCCCCAGCATTTT

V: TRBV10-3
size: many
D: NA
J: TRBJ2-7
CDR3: CAIGKEWGGEQYF
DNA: TGTGCCATCGGGAAAGAGTGGGGCGGCGAGCAGTACTTC

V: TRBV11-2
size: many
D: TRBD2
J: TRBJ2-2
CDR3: CASSLSQRGLSNTEELFF
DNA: TGTGCCAGCAGCTTAAGTCAGCGGGGGCTATCGAACACCGAGGAGCTGTTTTTT

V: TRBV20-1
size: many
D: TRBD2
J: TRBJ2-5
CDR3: CSALAGGGGGETQYF
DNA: TGCAGTGCACTAGCGGGAGGTGGAGGGGGAGAGACCCAGTACTTC

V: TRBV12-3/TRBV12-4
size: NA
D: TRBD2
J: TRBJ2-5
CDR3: CASSSKLAGVAGVETQYF
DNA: TGTGCCAGCAGTTCCAAACTAGCGGGAGTCGCTGGGGTAGAGACCCAGTACTTC

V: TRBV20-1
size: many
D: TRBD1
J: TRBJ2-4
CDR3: CSAHPLDRGNIQYF
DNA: TGCAGTGCTCACCCCCTCGACAGGGGGAACATTCAGTACTTC

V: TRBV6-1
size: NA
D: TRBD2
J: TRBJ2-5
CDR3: CASSTNPGGRETQYF
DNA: TGTGCCAGCAGTACCAACCCGGGGGGAAGGGAGACCCAGTACTTC

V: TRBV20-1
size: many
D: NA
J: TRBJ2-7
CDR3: CSAQVPWGSSEQYF
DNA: TGCAGTGCCCAAGTCCCCTGGGGGTCCTCGGAGCAGTACTTC

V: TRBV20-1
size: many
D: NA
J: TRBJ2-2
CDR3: CSTRRGNTGELFF
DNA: TGCAGTACCCGTAGGGGGAACACCGGGGAGCTGTTTTTT

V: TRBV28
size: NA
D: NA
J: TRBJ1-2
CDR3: CASSSPPRGLAYGYTF
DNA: TGTGCCAGCAGTTCGCCCCCTCGGGGGCTCGCCTATGGCTACACCTTC

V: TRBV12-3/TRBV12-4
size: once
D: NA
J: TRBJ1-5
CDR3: CASSFSGYQHF
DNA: TGTGCCAGCAGTTTTTCCGGGTACCAGCATTTT

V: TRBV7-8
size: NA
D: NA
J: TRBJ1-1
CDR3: CASSSARVLNTEAFF
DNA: TGTGCCAGCAGCTCAGCACGCGTTTTGAACACTGAAGCTTTCTTT

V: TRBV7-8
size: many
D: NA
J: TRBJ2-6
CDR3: CASSLVNTPSGANVLTF
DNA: TGTGCCAGCAGCTTAGTTAACACACCCTCTGGGGCCAACGTCCTGACTTTC

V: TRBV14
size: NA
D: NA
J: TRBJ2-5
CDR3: CASSQAKGTETQYF
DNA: TGTGCCAGCAGCCAAGCGAAGGGGACAGAGACCCAGTACTTC

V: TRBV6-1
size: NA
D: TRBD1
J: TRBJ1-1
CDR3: CASRPRQGTEAFF
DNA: TGTGCCAGCAGACCTAGACAGGGGACCGAAGCTTTCTTT

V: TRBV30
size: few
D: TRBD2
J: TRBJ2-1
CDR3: CAWSPKMGGRAEHEQFF
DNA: TGTGCCTGGAGTCCGAAAATGGGCGGGAGGGCCGAACATGAGCAGTTCTTC

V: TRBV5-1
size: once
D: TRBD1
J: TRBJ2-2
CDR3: CASSLSGDRNTGEPFF
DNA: TGCGCCAGCAGCTTGTCAGGGGACAGGAACACCGGGGAGCCGTTTTTT

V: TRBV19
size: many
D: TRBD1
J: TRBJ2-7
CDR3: CASSASDRAEQYF
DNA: TGTGCCAGTAGTGCTTCGGACAGGGCCGAGCAGTACTTC

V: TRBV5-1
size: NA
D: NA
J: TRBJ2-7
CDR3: CASSLAGRPSYEQYF
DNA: TGCGCCAGCAGCTTGGCCGGTCGTCCGAGCTACGAGCAGTACTTC

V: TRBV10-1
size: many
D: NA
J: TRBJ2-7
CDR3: CASSATVRGGQYF
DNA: TGCGCCAGCAGTGCTACGGTCCGGGGAGGGCAGTACTTC

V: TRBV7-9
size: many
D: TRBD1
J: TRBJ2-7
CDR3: CASSPRGIGYEQYF
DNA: TGTGCCAGCAGCCCCAGGGGGATCGGCTACGAGCAGTACTTC

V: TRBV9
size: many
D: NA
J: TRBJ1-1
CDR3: CASSVHPLDSEAFF
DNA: TGTGCCAGCAGCGTACATCCCTTGGACAGTGAAGCTTTCTTT